Listed below are T cell receptor beta chains from one sample, sequenced in a study of T cell responses to AZD1222 COVID-19 vaccine. Clones were read by immunoSEQ multiplex PCR, and TCRdb kept only the in-frame ones, dropping some. Among around 210,000 clones listed, approximately 94% were seen once. The sample here was peripheral blood, taken 28 days after the second dose of the MenACWY control vaccine. The receptors were sampled from an adult who received the MenACWY meningococcal vaccine as a control. CDR3s include the opening cysteine and the closing phenylalanine or tryptophan. The D gene is left open where the match is weak. Only part of the rows carry a size: once, few, many, or a class if the clone is expanded.

J gene	clone size	D gene	V gene	CDR3 protein	CDR3 DNA
TRBJ2-7	NA	NA	TRBV18	CASSRNLGGQDGEQYF	TGTGCCAGCTCCCGGAATCTAGGGGGGCAAGATGGCGAGCAGTACTTC
TRBJ2-7	NA	NA	TRBV9	CASSVESSYEQYF	TGTGCCAGCAGCGTAGAGTCCTCCTACGAGCAGTACTTC
TRBJ2-6	NA	NA	TRBV18	CASSPAETSGANVLTF	TGTGCCAGCTCACCAGCGGAGACCTCTGGGGCCAACGTCCTGACTTTC
TRBJ1-5	NA	NA	TRBV21-1	CASSKGDRRSNQPQHF	TGTGCCAGCAGCAAAGGTGACAGGAGAAGCAATCAGCCCCAGCATTTT
TRBJ1-5	NA	NA	TRBV9	CASTVPMRGAYSNQPQHF	TGTGCCAGCACCGTACCGATGCGGGGAGCATATAGCAATCAGCCCCAGCATTTT
TRBJ1-1	NA	NA	TRBV3-1/TRBV3-2	CASSQEREAFF	TGTGCCAGCAGCCAAGAACGGGAGGCTTTCTTT
TRBJ1-1	few	TRBD1	TRBV7-6	CASSLLPGTGKNEAFF	TGTGCCAGCAGCTTACTCCCTGGGACAGGGAAAAATGAAGCTTTCTTT
TRBJ1-4	NA	NA	TRBV11-2	CASSPRPMGTNEKLFF	TGTGCCAGCAGCCCTCGTCCGATGGGAACTAATGAAAAACTGTTTTTT
TRBJ1-6	NA	TRBD1	TRBV7-2	CASSSGTGANSPLHF	TGTGCCAGCAGCTCCGGGACAGGGGCTAATTCACCCCTCCACTTT
TRBJ2-7	once	TRBD2	TRBV5-1	CASSFSGGSSYEQYF	TGCGCCAGCAGCTTTAGCGGGGGAAGCTCCTACGAGCAGTACTTC
TRBJ2-7	NA	NA	TRBV6-2/TRBV6-3	CASSLRPTYEQYF	TGTGCCAGCAGTTTAAGGCCTACCTACGAGCAGTACTTC
TRBJ2-3	NA	TRBD1	TRBV6-5	CASSNRGLTDTQYF	TGTGCCAGCAGTAACAGGGGGCTGACAGATACGCAGTATTTT
TRBJ2-5	NA	NA	TRBV5-4	CASSLQGRETQYF	TGTGCCAGCAGCTTGCAGGGTAGGGAGACCCAGTACTTC
TRBJ2-5	NA	TRBD2	TRBV29-1	CSVEGEGRETQYF	TGCAGCGTTGAAGGGGAGGGCCGGGAGACCCAGTACTTC
TRBJ2-3	NA	TRBD2	TRBV2	CASSEAGPAGGFTDTQYF	TGTGCCAGCAGTGAGGCGGGTCCAGCGGGAGGGTTCACAGATACGCAGTATTTT
TRBJ2-3	NA	NA	TRBV6-9	CASTRWGDRTDTQYF	TGTGCCAGCACCCGATGGGGGGACAGAACAGATACGCAGTATTTT
TRBJ1-1	once	NA	TRBV4-2	CASSLPGPGFTEAFF	TGTGCCAGCAGCCTGCCCGGACCCGGGTTCACTGAAGCTTTCTTT
TRBJ2-1	NA	TRBD1	TRBV23-1	CASSRGQGTPALYNEQFF	TGCGCCAGCAGTCGCGGACAGGGGACGCCGGCGCTCTACAATGAGCAGTTCTTC
TRBJ1-4	NA	NA	TRBV9	CASSVSEGGATNEKLFF	TGTGCCAGCAGCGTTAGTGAGGGGGGAGCAACTAATGAAAAACTGTTTTTT
TRBJ2-6	NA	TRBD1	TRBV29-1	CSVYLDRLGLSGANVLTF	TGCAGCGTCTACCTGGACAGGCTCGGGCTCTCTGGGGCCAACGTCCTGACTTTC
TRBJ2-7	once	NA	TRBV19	CASSPGTPLGEQYF	TGTGCCAGTAGCCCCGGGACGCCCCTCGGCGAGCAGTACTTC
TRBJ2-7	NA	NA	TRBV18	CASSPPYSRSSYEQYF	TGTGCCAGCTCACCCCCCTACAGTCGAAGCTCCTACGAGCAGTACTTC
TRBJ2-2	NA	NA	TRBV28	CASRTGNTGELFF	TGTGCCAGCCGGACGGGGAACACCGGGGAGCTGTTTTTT
TRBJ2-5	NA	NA	TRBV28	CASNQGQETQYF	TGTGCCAGCAATCAGGGGCAAGAGACCCAGTACTTC
TRBJ2-3	NA	TRBD1	TRBV9	CASSITGGYGADTQYF	TGTGCCAGCAGCATTACAGGGGGTTACGGGGCAGATACGCAGTATTTT
TRBJ2-1	NA	TRBD2	TRBV7-9	CASSITGTSGVNEQFF	TGTGCCAGCAGCATAACCGGGACTAGCGGGGTTAATGAGCAGTTCTTC
TRBJ2-1	NA	NA	TRBV21-1	CASSYRESYNEQFF	TGTGCCAGCAGCTACCGGGAATCATACAATGAGCAGTTCTTC
TRBJ1-6	NA	NA	TRBV5-8	CASSLSGRHNSPLHF	TGTGCCAGCAGCTTGAGCGGCAGACATAATTCACCCCTCCACTTT
TRBJ2-7	NA	NA	TRBV5-1	CASSSGRATSYEQYF	TGCGCCAGCAGCTCCGGCAGGGCAACCTCCTACGAGCAGTACTTC
TRBJ2-7	NA	TRBD1	TRBV28	CASRRGQGKIYEQYF	TGTGCCAGCAGGCGGGGACAGGGGAAAATCTACGAGCAGTACTTC
TRBJ1-1	NA	NA	TRBV27	CASIFLEEAFF	TGTGCCAGCATATTCCTGGAAGAGGCTTTCTTT
TRBJ2-7	NA	NA	TRBV5-1	CASSRGTFESYEQYF	TGCGCCAGCAGCCGGGGGACATTCGAGTCTTACGAGCAGTACTTC
TRBJ2-7	NA	NA	TRBV9	CASSVEAFSYEQYF	TGTGCCAGCAGCGTAGAAGCCTTCTCCTACGAGCAGTACTTC
TRBJ2-7	NA	TRBD2	TRBV6-1	CASSEVAGPYEQYF	TGTGCCAGCAGTGAGGTAGCGGGACCCTACGAGCAGTACTTC
TRBJ1-2	NA	NA	TRBV5-6	CASSLAGADSYGYTF	TGTGCCAGCAGCTTGGCGGGGGCTGACTCCTATGGCTACACCTTC
TRBJ1-1	NA	NA	TRBV4-3	CASSQDSSGRGTEAFF	TGCGCCAGCAGCCAAGATTCGTCGGGGAGGGGCACTGAAGCTTTCTTT
TRBJ2-1	NA	NA	TRBV11-2	CASSSNSYNEQFF	TGTGCCAGCAGCTCTAACTCATACAATGAGCAGTTCTTC
TRBJ1-6	NA	NA	TRBV4-3	CASSQDQGGNYNSPLHF	TGCGCCAGCAGCCAAGATCAAGGCGGGAACTATAATTCACCCCTCCACTTT